Listed here are 23 T cell receptor beta chains from one sample, sequenced in a study of shared clonotypes between healthy human individuals. Sequenced by immunoSEQ multiplex PCR; TCRdb stores in-frame clones only, minus some. The sample has 2 million to 2.5 million clones, about 92% seen once. The sample comprised naive CD4+ T cells from PBMCs. Subset in this sample: CD45RA+ positively selected. The source of these receptors is a man aged 18 to 29 in good health. Some clones in this sample may be carry-over from other donors' samples.

The chain employs TRBV28 and TRBJ2-7; weak D call: TRBD2 (5 bases). This CDR3 is built from 14 residues. CDR1 and CDR2 from the germline V gene are MDHEN and SYDVKM. V gave up 7 bases and J gave up 4 bases, with 17 bases separating them. The CDR3 coding sequence is TGTGCCAGCACCTCAGGCTGGACTGGTTACGAGCAGTACTTC. Translation gives CASTSGWTGYEQYF.

This clone was detected a few times. Additional DNA sequences in this sample encode the identical CDR3. V is TRBV15 and J is TRBJ2-7, with a tentative D call TRBD1 (7 bases). V was shortened by 1 base and J by 0 bases, with 10 bases between the two germline ends. This CDR3 is 15 amino acids long. Germline loops: CDR1 LNHNV, CDR2 YYDKDF (reference sequence). CDR3 nucleotide sequence: TGTGCCACCAGCAGAGGGGGGGACAGCTCCTACGAGCAGTACTTC. Translation gives CATSRGGDSSYEQYF.

The chain is built from TRBV7-2 and TRBJ1-4, with TRBD1 matching 9 bases. This CDR3 spans 14 amino acids. The junction had 2 bases not matched to a gene; V was cut back by 3 bases and J by 6 bases. The germline V gene has CDR1 SGHTA and CDR2 FQGNSA. As DNA, the CDR3 is TGTGCCAGCAGCTTCAACAGGGGGCATGAAAAACTGTTTTTT. This sequence encodes CASSFNRGHEKLFF.

The chain joins TRBV27 to TRBJ1-1; unclear D gene. CDR1 is MNHEY, CDR2 SMNVEV, per germline (reference sequence). This CDR3 has 17 amino acids. V shed 4 bases and J shed 0 bases, with 18 bases lying between them. The CDR3: CASSSFIRLAMNTEAFF. CDR3 bases: TGTGCCAGCAGTTCCTTTATTCGTTTAGCCATGAACACTGAAGCTTTCTTT.

The chain recombines TRBV28 with TRBJ2-2; D may correspond to TRBD1 or TRBD2 (5 bases each). The CDR3 consists of 12 residues. V lost 7 bases, J lost 4 bases, and 7 bases lay in between. Germline assignment: CDR1 MDHEN and CDR2 SYDVKM. In DNA form, the CDR3 reads TGTGCCAGCATTGGGGGCACCGGGGAGCTGTTTTTT. It is translated as CASIGGTGELFF.

V gene TRBV5-1 combines with J gene TRBJ2-5; TRBD1 agrees at 10 bases. The CDR3 has 17 residues. With 0 bases clipped from V and 3 bases from J, the junction kept 8 bases outside the gene matches. CDR1 is SGHRS, CDR2 YFSETQ, per germline. The CDR3 DNA reads TGCGCCAGCAGCTTGGGACAGGGGGCCTCACTGAAAGAGACCCAGTACTTC. Its translation: CASSLGQGASLKETQYF.

The genes are TRBV2 and TRBJ1-1, with unresolved D. The CDR3 sequence is 17 residues long. Germline loops: CDR1 SNHLY, CDR2 FYNNEI. Trimming pared 6 bases from V and 3 bases from J, leaving 23 bases between. In DNA, the CDR3 is TGTGCCAGCAGACGCCGGGCCGCGAGGGCCGTCGACACTGAAGCTTTCTTT. As protein: CASRRRAARAVDTEAFF.

The rearrangement joins TRBV9 to TRBJ2-1, with no clear D. The CDR3 contains 16 residues. CDR1 and CDR2 (germline): SGDLS, YYNGEE. V lost 3 bases and J lost 4, with 17 bases in between. The CDR3 here is CASSGAGYAVYNEQFF. The CDR3 DNA sequence: TGTGCCAGCAGCGGGGCTGGGTATGCTGTATACAATGAGCAGTTCTTC.

Details on this clone: This specimen includes other DNA sequences encoding the same CDR3. V is TRBV30 and J is TRBJ2-7; possible D gene TRBD2, 5 bases. The CDR3 consists of 12 residues. Trimming took 1 base from V and 3 from J, leaving 7 bases between them. The germline V gene has CDR1 GTSNPN and CDR2 SVGIG (reference sequence). CDR3 bases: TGTGCCTGGAGTGACCGGGACTACGAGCAGTACTTC. It codes for CAWSDRDYEQYF.

The chain is built from TRBV5-5 and TRBJ2-2; tentative D call: TRBD1 (6 bases). The V end was cut by 1 base, the J end by 4 bases, with 11 bases between. The CDR3 is made up of 15 amino acids. Germline assignment: CDR1 SGHKS and CDR2 YYEKEE (reference sequence). The CDR3 region has the DNA TGTGCCAGCAGCTTGTTCACAGGGATCACCGGGGAGCTGTTTTTT. This codes for CASSLFTGITGELFF.

The rearrangement uses TRBV5-1 and TRBJ2-3, with 8 bases fitting TRBD1. The junction had 8 bases not matched to a gene; V was cut back by 4 bases and J by 4 bases. This CDR3 has 15 residues. Germline lookup yields CDR1 SGHRS and CDR2 YFSETQ. The CDR3 DNA reads TGCGCCAGCAGCCGGCAGGGGGCGCTGGCAGATACGCAGTATTTT. It specifies CASSRQGALADTQYF.

The rearrangement links TRBV9 to TRBJ2-1; TRBD2 might be the D (6 bases). The V gene's germline CDR1 is SGDLS and CDR2 YYNGEE. The length of the CDR3 is 12 residues. With 4 bases removed from V and 9 bases from J, the gap between germline ends came to 11 bases. The CDR3 region has the DNA TGTGCCAGCAGCACGGGGGAGAGTGAGCAGTTCTTC. Protein product: CASSTGESEQFF.

The gene calls are TRBV5-4 and TRBJ1-3, with a possible D match to TRBD1 (6 bases). This CDR3 is 16 amino acids long. Germline V gene lookup returns CDR1 SGHNT and CDR2 YYREEE (reference sequence). V lost 4 bases and J 0 bases, leaving 14 bases between the germline ends. The DNA of the CDR3 is TGTGCCAGCAGCCCTGGTGGGGGCCTCTCTGGAAACACCATATATTTT. Translated: CASSPGGGLSGNTIYF.

V usage is TRBV5-1 and J usage is TRBJ2-7; the match to TRBD2 covers 9 bases. The V and J ends lost 4 bases and 3 bases, in that order; junction bases with no gene match: 14. CDR3 size: 17 residues. Germline V CDR1 and CDR2: SGHRS, YFSETQ. CDR3 sequence reads: CASSMGLAAAFFYEQYF. The CDR3 bases are TGCGCCAGCAGCATGGGACTAGCCGCAGCTTTTTTCTACGAGCAGTACTTC.

The chain employs TRBV11-2 and TRBJ1-1, with D tentatively TRBD1 (5 bases). This CDR3 region has 15 residues. CDR1 and CDR2 (germline): SGHAT, FQNNGV. Trimming took 4 bases from V and 4 from J, leaving 16 bases between them. The CDR3 bases are TGTGCCAGCAGCTCGATACCAAGGGGTGGCACTGAAGCTTTCTTT. It encodes CASSSIPRGGTEAFF.

The chain has TRBV9 and TRBJ2-1, with a weak D call TRBD2 (6 bases). The CDR3 covers 17 residues. Germline CDR1 and CDR2: SGDLS and YYNGEE. Trimming pared 4 bases from V and 1 base from J, leaving 18 bases between. The DNA of the CDR3 is TGTGCCAGCAGCCCCCCACGAGGGACTCCGTCCTACAATGAGCAGTTCTTC. Its translation is CASSPPRGTPSYNEQFF. The complete variable domain, with remaining parts taken from reference TRBV9 and TRBJ2-1, reads DSGVTQTPKHLITATGQRVTLRCSPRSGDLSVYWYQQSLDQGLQFLIQYYNGEERAKGNILERFSAQQFPDLHSELNLSSLELGDSALYFCASSPPRGTPSYNEQFFGPGTRLTVL.

This clone was seen only a few times. This chain connects TRBV30 to TRBJ1-1; the D is unclear. Per germline, CDR1 GTSNPN and CDR2 SVGIG (reference sequence). V lost 8 bases to trimming and J lost 3 bases, with 16 bases between them. The CDR3 loop spans 13 amino acids. The CDR3 sequence: CAGQAGGYTEAFF. In DNA form, the CDR3 reads TGTGCCGGTCAGGCTGGTGGGTACACTGAAGCTTTCTTT.

Notes on this clone: The sample carries other DNA sequences with the same CDR3. The rearrangement uses TRBV6-6 and TRBJ2-7, with D possibly TRBD2 on 5 matching bases. CDR3 size: 13 residues. Germline CDR1 and CDR2: MNHNY and SVGAGI (reference sequence). V was trimmed by 6 bases and J by 7 bases, leaving 16 bases between them. The CDR3: CASSQGLAREQYF. The CDR3 DNA is TGTGCCAGCAGCCAAGGACTGGCGCGAGAGCAGTACTTC.

This clone was seen just once. This chain joins TRBV7-6 and TRBJ2-7; 10 nucleotides agree with TRBD2. V shed 4 bases, J shed 3 bases, and the junction held 6 bases outside the gene matches. Germline assignment: CDR1 SGHVS and CDR2 FNYEAQ. The CDR3 consists of 15 residues. CDR3 residues: CASSSGLADDYEQYF. As DNA, the CDR3 is TGTGCCAGCAGCTCCGGACTAGCGGATGACTACGAGCAGTACTTC.

The J gene is TRBJ2-1, the V gene TRBV14; TRBD2 matches 7 bases. With V trimmed by 1 base and J by 2 bases, 5 bases remained unmatched. The CDR3 is made up of 16 amino acids. Germline V gives CDR1 SGHDN, CDR2 FVKESK. The CDR3 is CASSQGREFPYNEQFF. The CDR3 nucleotides read TGTGCCAGCAGCCAAGGGCGGGAGTTCCCCTACAATGAGCAGTTCTTC.

The rearrangement links TRBV5-4 to TRBJ2-1; D might be TRBD1 or TRBD2, each matching 5 bases. The CDR3 covers 15 residues. The V and J ends lost 6 bases and 8 bases respectively, with 21 bases between them. Germline assignment: CDR1 SGHNT and CDR2 YYREEE (reference sequence). This chain's CDR3 is CASTSGARFMDEQFF. CDR3 bases: TGTGCCAGCACTTCCGGGGCCCGTTTTATGGATGAGCAGTTCTTC.

J is TRBJ2-5 and V is TRBV6-6; either TRBD1 or TRBD2 may supply D (5 bases each). CDR3 length equals 14 residues. Per germline, CDR1 MNHNY and CDR2 SVGAGI (reference sequence). Trimming pared 8 bases from V and 4 bases from J, leaving 17 bases between. CDR3: CASCRDGGGETQYF. The CDR3 DNA sequence: TGTGCCAGCTGCCGGGACGGTGGGGGAGAGACCCAGTACTTC.

Points on this clone: The sample carries other DNA sequences with the same CDR3. The chain combines TRBV4-1 with TRBJ1-1, with D tentatively TRBD1 (5 bases). The CDR3 runs to 15 residues. Germline assignment: CDR1 MGHRA and CDR2 YSYEKL. Trimming took 0 bases from V and 1 from J, leaving 9 bases between them. The CDR3 reads CASSQDWGGNTEAFF. The CDR3 DNA follows: TGCGCCAGCAGCCAAGATTGGGGGGGGAACACTGAAGCTTTCTTT.